This is a list of T cell receptor beta chains from one sample in a study of CD8 T cells in ankylosing spondylitis. TCRdb reprocessed the 5' RACE reads via MiXCR and lists one record per CDR3 protein. The top ten clones hold roughly 0.8% of a sample with about 450,000 distinct CDR3 sequences, approximately 26% of them seen once. The specimen was blood, either unsorted or a sorted T cell fraction (not recorded which). The receptors originated from a male donor with ankylosing spondylitis. Each CDR3 is given with its conserved first and last residue. The order of the fields is J gene, D gene, clone size, CDR3 length, V gene, CDR3 DNA, CDR3 protein. The D gene is left open where the match is weak. The size of a clone is reported for some rows only, either as once, few or many, or as a class for expanded clones.

>TRBJ2-3|TRBD2|-|17|TRBV27
TGTGCCAGCAGTTCGGGACTAGCGGGAGTGAGGGCAGATACGCAGTATTTT
CASSSGLAGVRADTQYF
>TRBJ2-5|TRBD1|few|21|TRBV4-2
TGTGCCAGCAGCCAAGATCTGGCAGGGGGCAGAGTAGCGAGGGGGCAAGAGACCCAGTACTTC
CASSQDLAGGRVARGQETQYF
>TRBJ2-5|-|-|15|TRBV6-1
TGTGCCAGCAGGACGGGGGAGGCGCCTCTGGAGACCCAGTACTTC
CASRTGEAPLETQYF
>TRBJ2-5|TRBD1|few|16|TRBV15
TGTGCCACCAGCAGACCCGGGACAGGGGATGAAGAGACCCAGTACTTC
CATSRPGTGDEETQYF
>TRBJ1-1|TRBD1|-|15|TRBV12-3/TRBV12-4
TGTGCCAGCAGTCGTGTTCCTACAGGGGCCACTGTAGCTTTCTTT
CASSRVPTGATVAFF
>TRBJ2-4|-|few|15|TRBV4-2
TGTGCCAGCAGCCAAGGGGGCGATTCCAAAAACATTCAGTACTTC
CASSQGGDSKNIQYF
>TRBJ2-3|TRBD2|-|15|TRBV7-6
TGTGCCAGCAGGGCTAGCGGGAGGGCCTCGAATACGCAGTATTTT
CASRASGRASNTQYF
>TRBJ1-4|TRBD1|once|15|TRBV10-3
TGTGCCATCAGTGCCCAGACAGGGGCTAATGAAAAACTGTTTTTT
CAISAQTGANEKLFF
>TRBJ2-5|-|few|12|TRBV10-3
TGTGCCATCAGCCCTGGAAGCGAGACCCAGTACTTC
CAISPGSETQYF
>TRBJ2-7|-|-|15|TRBV5-1
TGCGCCAGCAGTAAGGCCGGGGGAGTGTCCTACGAGCAGTACTTC
CASSKAGGVSYEQYF
>TRBJ2-7|TRBD1|few|16|TRBV7-2
TGTGCCAGCAGTACCGCAGGGGGCATCTCCCTTTACGAGCAGTACTTC
CASSTAGGISLYEQYF
>TRBJ1-5|TRBD1|-|15|TRBV5-1
TGCGCCAGCAGCATGGGGACAGAAGTCCATCAGCCCCAGCATTTT
CASSMGTEVHQPQHF
>TRBJ1-3|-|few|15|TRBV5-1
TGCGCCAGCAGCCCGGTACAAGACTCTGGAAACACCATATATTTT
CASSPVQDSGNTIYF
>TRBJ2-1|-|few|14|TRBV2
TGTGCCAGCGAGGGGAGGTTCCCCTACAATGAGCAGTTCTTC
CASEGRFPYNEQFF
>TRBJ2-7|-|few|13|TRBV20-1
TGCAGTGCTCGCCGGGACTTCCGAGACGAGCAGTACTTC
CSARRDFRDEQYF
>TRBJ2-1|-|-|13|TRBV7-2
TGTGCCAGCAGCCGAACAGTGGGGGATGAGCAGTTCTTC
CASSRTVGDEQFF
>TRBJ1-2|-|few|13|TRBV3-1
TGTGCCAGCAGCCAACAGAGCTTCTATGGCTACACCTTC
CASSQQSFYGYTF
>TRBJ2-3|TRBD2|-|16|TRBV11-3
TGTGCCAGCAGCTCCAAGACTAGCGGGAACACAGATACGCAGTATTTT
CASSSKTSGNTDTQYF
>TRBJ2-2|-|-|16|TRBV6-1
TGTGCCAGCAAACCGCCGGGACAACCGAACACCGGGGAGCTGTTTTTT
CASKPPGQPNTGELFF
>TRBJ1-4|TRBD1|few|15|TRBV9
TGTGCCAGCAGCCCCCGGGGAGGGGGCGGTGAAAAACTGTTTTTT
CASSPRGGGGEKLFF
>TRBJ1-5|-|few|17|TRBV7-9
TGTGCCAGCAGCCGGACTTCGCAGCCCGGGAGCAATCAGCCCCAGCATTTT
CASSRTSQPGSNQPQHF
>TRBJ2-1|-|few|14|TRBV24-1
TGTGCCACCAGTGTTGCGGACGCGAGGAATGAGCAGTTCTTC
CATSVADARNEQFF
>TRBJ2-1|-|-|13|TRBV4-1
TGCGCCAGCAGCCGAAGTGTCCCAAATGAGCAGTTCTTC
CASSRSVPNEQFF
>TRBJ1-1|-|-|14|TRBV5-1
TGCGCCAGCAGCTTGGCCTTGGGAGAACGGGAAGCTTTCTTT
CASSLALGEREAFF
>TRBJ2-5|-|few|15|TRBV28
TGTGCCAGCAACCCTGGGGGCGTGACTAGGGAGACCCAGTACTTC
CASNPGGVTRETQYF
>TRBJ2-5|TRBD2|-|15|TRBV24-1
TGTGCCACCAGTGATCGGACTAGCGGGAAAGAGACCCAGTACTTC
CATSDRTSGKETQYF
>TRBJ2-1|TRBD2|-|16|TRBV24-1
TGTGCCACCAGTGATCCCGGGAGGGGGTCCTACAATGAGCAGTTCTTC
CATSDPGRGSYNEQFF
>TRBJ1-2|-|few|15|TRBV11-2
TGTGCCAGCAGCCCCGTCGAGGGGGAGGACTATGGCTACACCTTC
CASSPVEGEDYGYTF
>TRBJ1-1|-|few|16|TRBV5-1
TGCGCCAGCAGCGTCCATCAGGGGCAGGCGAACACTGAAGCTTTCTTT
CASSVHQGQANTEAFF
>TRBJ2-3|-|few|15|TRBV12-3/TRBV12-4
TGTGCCAGCAGTCCCTCGTCAGGGGGCACAGATACGCAGTATTTT
CASSPSSGGTDTQYF
>TRBJ2-1|TRBD1|-|14|TRBV20-1
TGCAGTGCTACCCGGACAGGTTCCTACAATGAGCAGTTCTTC
CSATRTGSYNEQFF
>TRBJ1-4|-|-|12|TRBV12-3/TRBV12-4
TGTGCCAGCAGTTCTCTAAGTGAAAAACTGTTTTTT
CASSSLSEKLFF
>TRBJ1-2|TRBD1|many|15|TRBV14
TGTGCCAGCAGTGAACAAGGACAGGATCATCATGGCTACACCTTC
CASSEQGQDHHGYTF
>TRBJ1-1|-|few|15|TRBV5-1
TGCGCCAGCAGCTTTGGGAGGGAGAGGGGCACTGAAGCTTTCTTT
CASSFGRERGTEAFF
>TRBJ1-4|TRBD1|-|14|TRBV27
TGTGCCAGCAGAGGGGGACAGGAAAATGAAAAACTGTTTTTT
CASRGGQENEKLFF
>TRBJ1-4|-|-|14|TRBV18
TGTGCCAGCTCACCAATCCCGGGGAGTGAAAAACTGTTTTTT
CASSPIPGSEKLFF
>TRBJ2-2|-|-|13|TRBV19
TGTGCCAGTAGTGTACAGGGTCGAGGGGAGCTGTTTTTT
CASSVQGRGELFF
>TRBJ1-3|TRBD1|-|16|TRBV12-3/TRBV12-4
TGTGCCAGCAGTTTAAAGCAGGGGGCGGGAGGAAACACCATATATTTT
CASSLKQGAGGNTIYF
>TRBJ2-4|TRBD2|-|17|TRBV12-3/TRBV12-4
TGTGCCAGCAGTTTATCCCGGGGGGGGAACATAGCAAACATTCAGTACTTC
CASSLSRGGNIANIQYF
>TRBJ2-4|TRBD1|-|15|TRBV10-1
TGCGCCAGCAGTGATACTGGACAGGCCATGGGCATTCAGTACTTC
CASSDTGQAMGIQYF
>TRBJ2-1|TRBD2|-|16|TRBV4-1
TGCGCCAGCAGCCAAGTTGGGCTAGCGGGAAACAATGAGCAGTTCTTC
CASSQVGLAGNNEQFF
>TRBJ1-4|-|-|14|TRBV20-1
TGCAGTGCCCAGGATCAGGGTTTAGGTGAAAAACTGTTTTTT
CSAQDQGLGEKLFF
>TRBJ2-1|-|once|16|TRBV19
TGTGCCAGTAGTTTCCGATCCGGGAACACGGGAAATGAGCAGTTCTTC
CASSFRSGNTGNEQFF
>TRBJ1-4|-|-|16|TRBV9
TGTGCCAGCAGCGTAGGACTTGGGGCAACTAATGAAAAACTGTTTTTT
CASSVGLGATNEKLFF
>TRBJ1-4|-|-|15|TRBV6-1
TGTGCCAGCAGTGGCAGGGCAGCAACTAATGAAAAACTGTTTTTT
CASSGRAATNEKLFF
>TRBJ2-7|TRBD2|few|16|TRBV18
TGTGCCAGCTCACCCCTCGTGGGGGGGAACGGAAACGAGCAGTACTTC
CASSPLVGGNGNEQYF
>TRBJ1-3|TRBD1|-|14|TRBV11-2
TGTGCCAGCAGCTGGACAGGAAAAGGAAACACCATATATTTT
CASSWTGKGNTIYF
>TRBJ1-1|TRBD1|few|16|TRBV6-2/TRBV6-3
TGTGCCAGCAGTCGCATTACAGGGCCAGGGGGCACTGAAGCTTTCTTT
CASSRITGPGGTEAFF
>TRBJ1-1|TRBD1|once|15|TRBV5-1
TGCGCCAGCAGCTCGATGACAGGGGTAGTCACTGAAGCTTTCTTT
CASSSMTGVVTEAFF
>TRBJ2-7|-|few|13|TRBV5-6
TGTGCCAGCAGCTTGGCGCCGGAATACGAGCAGTACTTC
CASSLAPEYEQYF
>TRBJ2-5|TRBD1|few|15|TRBV24-1
TGTGCCACCAGTGATAGGACAGGGGCAGGGGAGACCCAGTACTTC
CATSDRTGAGETQYF
>TRBJ1-1|-|-|13|TRBV2
TGTGCCAGCACGGGAGAAGGTAACACTGAAGCTTTCTTT
CASTGEGNTEAFF
>TRBJ2-1|TRBD2|-|17|TRBV12-3/TRBV12-4
TGTGCCAGCAGTTTGGGGGGAGGGCCTCTCTCCTACAATGAGCAGTTCTTC
CASSLGGGPLSYNEQFF
>TRBJ2-7|TRBD2|-|14|TRBV5-1
TGCGCCAGCAGCAGCGGGAGGCTTAACTACGAGCAGTACTTC
CASSSGRLNYEQYF
>TRBJ1-5|-|-|13|TRBV20-1
TGCAGTGCTAGGAGATACAGCAATCAGCCCCAGCATTTT
CSARRYSNQPQHF